Below, 14 T cell receptor beta chains from the same sample are listed, as sequenced in a study of blood T cell repertoires in COVID-19. Sequencing was performed with immunoSEQ multiplex PCR; in TCRdb, only in-frame clones are kept and a portion is missing. In the table there are approximately 170,000 clones, around two thirds of which are singletons. The sequenced sample was peripheral blood. These receptors originate from a woman older than 75 with acute or convalescent COVID-19.

The J gene is TRBJ1-5, the V gene TRBV1; TRBD1, the table's D call, lacks a check against the DNA. TRBV1 is recorded as a pseudogene. This CDR3 contains 17 residues. The CDR3 coding sequence is TGCACCAGCAGCCAGAAATGGACAGGAATTATCCTGCAGCCCCAGCATTTT. Protein product: CTSSQKWTGIILQPQHF.

The V call is TRBV6-4, the J call TRBJ1-2, with a tentative D call TRBD1 (5 bases). This CDR3 has 13 amino acids. Between the trimmed V and J ends, which lost 0 bases and 7 bases, there was a span of 9 bases. CDR1 is MRHNA, CDR2 SNTAGT, per germline. The CDR3 DNA reads as TGTGCCAGCAGTGACTCGGCAGGGTCTGGCTACACCTTC. Encoded protein: CASSDSAGSGYTF.

V is TRBV6-5 and J is TRBJ2-3; weak D call: TRBD1 (6 bases). The germline V gene encodes CDR1 MNHEY and CDR2 SVGAGI. The CDR3 is 15 amino acids. Trimming shortened V by 7 bases and J by 1 base, and 15 bases separated the two germline ends. CDR3 sequence (DNA): TGTGCCAGCACCAACGGACAGCAACGCACAGATACGCAGTATTTT. Residues: CASTNGQQRTDTQYF.

This chain's CDR3 is CASSLGQGYNSPLHF. The CDR3 nucleotides read TGTGCCAGCAGCTTAGGGCAGGGGTATAATTCACCCCTCCACTTT. This chain joins TRBV11-2 and TRBJ1-6, with a possible D match to TRBD1 (6 bases). The CDR3 runs to 15 residues. Trimming removed 1 base at V and 4 bases at J, with 8 bases between. Per the germline V gene, CDR1 is SGHAT and CDR2 is FQNNGV.

The rearrangement uses TRBV11-2 and TRBJ1-1; D is unclear. The CDR3 consists of 15 residues. The germline CDR1 and CDR2 sequences are SGHAT and FQNNGV. V was cut by 7 bases and J by 2 bases, with 17 bases left in between. DNA of the CDR3: TGTGCCAGCACCCGTACCTCCCCAGGAAACACTGAAGCTTTCTTT. It encodes CASTRTSPGNTEAFF.

This clone was observed a handful of times. The genes are TRBV9 and TRBJ2-1; TRBD1 might be the D (6 bases). CDR3 size: 17 residues. The V end was cut by 3 bases, the J end by 0 bases, with 16 bases between. The V gene's germline CDR1 is SGDLS and CDR2 YYNGEE. The CDR3 reads CASSATKGGSSYNEQFF. For the CDR3, the DNA is TGTGCCAGCAGCGCCACCAAAGGGGGTAGCTCCTACAATGAGCAGTTCTTC.

The rearrangement uses TRBV2 and TRBJ2-1; TRBD2 matches 9 bases. The CDR3 consists of 15 residues. From germline, CDR1 is SNHLY and CDR2 FYNNEI. The V segment lost 1 base and the J segment 10 bases; nucleotides outside the gene matches: 8. CDR3 coding DNA: TGTGCCAGCAGTGAAGGTACTAGCGGGCTCTCGGAGCAGTTCTTC. Residues: CASSEGTSGLSEQFF. Drawing the rest from reference TRBV2 and TRBJ2-1, the complete variable domain is EPEVTQTPSHQVTQMGQEVILRCVPISNHLYFYWYRQILGQKVEFLVSFYNNEISEKSEIFDDQFSVERPDGSNFTLKIRSTKLEDSAMYFCASSEGTSGLSEQFFGPGTRLTVL.

The sample holds one count of this clone. The rearrangement joins TRBV7-3 to TRBJ2-5; D is undetermined. Germline loops: CDR1 SGHTA, CDR2 FQGTGA. V lost 1 base to trimming and J lost 3 bases, with 6 bases between them. The CDR3 spans 13 residues. The CDR3 DNA reads as TGTGCCAGCAGCTTAAGGGCAGAAGAGACCCAGTACTTC. This codes for CASSLRAEETQYF.

In its sample, this clone was seen a few times. The V call is TRBV3-1 (or the pseudogene TRBV3-2), the J call TRBJ2-7; D not certain. V was shortened by 1 base and J by 0 bases, with 10 bases between the two germline ends. The CDR3 contains 15 residues. The germline gives CDR1 LGHDT, CDR2 YNNKEL (reference sequence). The CDR3 here is CASSQVAVSSYEQYF. CDR3 DNA: TGTGCCAGCAGCCAAGTTGCGGTGAGCTCCTACGAGCAGTACTTC.

The chain employs TRBV28 and TRBJ1-3; D unclear. Germline values: CDR1 MDHEN, CDR2 SYDVKM. V was trimmed by 1 base and J by 3 bases, leaving 4 bases between them. This CDR3 has 13 amino acids. Written as DNA, the CDR3 is TGTGCCAGCAGTTTATCAGGTGGAAACACCATATATTTT. Protein: CASSLSGGNTIYF.

This clone turned up a few times. The gene calls are TRBV10-3 and TRBJ2-1; the match to TRBD2 covers 13 bases. CDR1 ENHRY and CDR2 SYGVKD come from the germline V gene. The CDR3 sequence is 14 residues long. The V segment lost 11 bases and the J segment 7 bases; nucleotides outside the gene matches: 8. The CDR3 region has the DNA TGTGCCGCCAAACTAGCGGGAGGGCCGAATGAGCAGTTCTTC. Encoded protein: CAAKLAGGPNEQFF.

This sequence joins TRBV14 and TRBJ2-5; D is possibly TRBD1 (6 bases). V was trimmed by 3 bases and J by 5 bases, leaving 19 bases between them. Germline CDR1 SGHDN, CDR2 FVKESK. The CDR3 runs 16 residues. CDR3 in amino acids: CASSHWGTPEGETQYF. The CDR3 bases are TGTGCCAGCAGCCATTGGGGGACACCCGAAGGGGAGACCCAGTACTTC.

The V call is TRBV12-3 or TRBV12-4, the J call TRBJ2-1; D is perhaps TRBD2 (6 bases). The V end lost 8 bases, the J end lost 5 bases, and 10 bases lay between the germline ends. CDR3 length: 12 amino acids. CDR3: CASAREHNEQFF. The CDR3 region has the DNA TGTGCCAGCGCCCGGGAGCACAATGAGCAGTTCTTC.

The chain links TRBV27 to TRBJ1-1; TRBD1 matches 10 bases. There are 14 residues in the CDR3. J was trimmed by 11 bases and V by 3 bases; bases with no gene match: 9. CDR1 and CDR2 from the germline V gene are MNHEY and SMNVEV (reference sequence). This chain's CDR3 is CASSFGTGVSLAFF. CDR3 sequence (DNA): TGTGCCAGCAGTTTCGGGACAGGGGTCTCGTTGGCTTTCTTT.